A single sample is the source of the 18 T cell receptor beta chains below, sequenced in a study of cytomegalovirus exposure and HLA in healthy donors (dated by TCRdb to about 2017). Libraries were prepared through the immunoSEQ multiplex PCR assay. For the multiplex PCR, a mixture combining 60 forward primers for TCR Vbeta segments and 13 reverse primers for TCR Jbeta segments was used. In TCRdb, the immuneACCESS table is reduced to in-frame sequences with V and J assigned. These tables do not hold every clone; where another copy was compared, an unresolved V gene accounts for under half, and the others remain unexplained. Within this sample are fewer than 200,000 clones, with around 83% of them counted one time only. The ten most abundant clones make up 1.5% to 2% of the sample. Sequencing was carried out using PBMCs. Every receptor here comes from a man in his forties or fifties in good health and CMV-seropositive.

CDR3 residues: CASSFSLWDSGDWGYTF. The CDR3 DNA follows: TGTGCCAGCAGCTTCTCCTTATGGGACAGCGGAGATTGGGGCTACACCTTC. The V and J genes are TRBV5-5 and TRBJ1-2, with 7 bases lining up with TRBD1. The CDR3 totals 17 residues. The V gene's germline CDR1 is SGHKS and CDR2 YYEKEE (reference sequence). V lost 2 bases to trimming and J lost 8 bases; unmatched junction nucleotides: 18.

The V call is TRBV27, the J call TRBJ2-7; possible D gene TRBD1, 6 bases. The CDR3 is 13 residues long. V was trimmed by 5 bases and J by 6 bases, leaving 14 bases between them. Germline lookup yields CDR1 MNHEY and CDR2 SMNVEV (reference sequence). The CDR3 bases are TGTGCCAGCAGTCTGTCACAGGGAGCCGAGCAGTACTTC. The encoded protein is CASSLSQGAEQYF.

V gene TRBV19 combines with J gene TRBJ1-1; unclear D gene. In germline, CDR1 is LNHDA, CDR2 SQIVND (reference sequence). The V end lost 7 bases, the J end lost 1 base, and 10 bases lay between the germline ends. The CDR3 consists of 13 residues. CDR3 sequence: CASTTTQNTEAFF. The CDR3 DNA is TGTGCCAGTACTACGACACAGAACACTGAAGCTTTCTTT.

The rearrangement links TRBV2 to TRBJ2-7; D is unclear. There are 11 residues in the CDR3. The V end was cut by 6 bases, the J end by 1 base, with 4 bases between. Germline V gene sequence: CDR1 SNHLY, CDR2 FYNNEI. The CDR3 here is CASRYSYEQYF. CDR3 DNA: TGTGCCAGCAGGTATTCCTACGAGCAGTACTTC. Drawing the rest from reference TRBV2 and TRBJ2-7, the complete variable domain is EPEVTQTPSHQVTQMGQEVILRCVPISNHLYFYWYRQILGQKVEFLVSFYNNEISEKSEIFDDQFSVERPDGSNFTLKIRSTKLEDSAMYFCASRYSYEQYFGPGTRLTVT.

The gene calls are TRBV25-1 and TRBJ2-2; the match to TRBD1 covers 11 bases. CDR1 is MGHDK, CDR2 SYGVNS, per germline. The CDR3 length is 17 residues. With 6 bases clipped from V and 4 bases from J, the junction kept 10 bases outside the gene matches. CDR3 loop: CASSEAGTGGATGELFF. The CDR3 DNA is TGTGCCAGCAGCGAAGCCGGGACAGGGGGAGCCACCGGGGAGCTGTTTTTT. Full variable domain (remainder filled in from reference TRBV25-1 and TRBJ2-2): EADIYQTPRYLVIGTGKKITLECSQTMGHDKMYWYQQDPGMELHLIHYSYGVNSTEKGDLSSESTVSRIRTEHFPLTLESARPSHTSQYLCASSEAGTGGATGELFFGEGSRLTVL.

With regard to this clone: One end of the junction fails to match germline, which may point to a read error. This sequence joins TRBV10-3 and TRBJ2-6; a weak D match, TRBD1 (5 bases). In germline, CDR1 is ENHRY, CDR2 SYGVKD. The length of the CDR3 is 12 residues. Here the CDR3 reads CATSAGANGLTF. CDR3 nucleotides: TGTGCCACCTCGGCTGGGGCCAACGGCCTGACTTTC.

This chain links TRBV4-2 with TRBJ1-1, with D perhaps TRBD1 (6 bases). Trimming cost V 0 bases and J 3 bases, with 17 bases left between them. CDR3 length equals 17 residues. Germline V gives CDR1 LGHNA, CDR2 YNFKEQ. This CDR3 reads CASSQDRGRNRYTEAFF. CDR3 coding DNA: TGTGCCAGCAGCCAAGATAGGGGGAGAAACAGGTACACTGAAGCTTTCTTT.

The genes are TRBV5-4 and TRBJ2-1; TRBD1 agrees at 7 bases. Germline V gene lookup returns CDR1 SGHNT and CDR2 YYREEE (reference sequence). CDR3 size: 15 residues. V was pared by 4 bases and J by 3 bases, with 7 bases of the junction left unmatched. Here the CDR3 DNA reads TGTGCCAGCAGCCCCGGGACAGAGAACTACAATGAGCAGTTCTTC. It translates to CASSPGTENYNEQFF. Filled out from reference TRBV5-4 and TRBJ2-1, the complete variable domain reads ETGVTQSPTHLIKTRGQQVTLRCSSQSGHNTVSWYQQALGQGPQFIFQYYREEENGRGNFPPRFSGLQFPNYSSELNVNALELDDSALYLCASSPGTENYNEQFFGPGTRLTVL.

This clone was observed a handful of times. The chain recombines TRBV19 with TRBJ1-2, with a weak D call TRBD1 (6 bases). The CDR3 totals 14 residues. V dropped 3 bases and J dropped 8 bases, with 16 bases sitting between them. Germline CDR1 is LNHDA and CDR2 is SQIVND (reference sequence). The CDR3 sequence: CASSIEHRVVGYTF. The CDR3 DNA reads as TGTGCCAGTAGTATTGAGCACAGGGTGGTCGGCTACACCTTC.

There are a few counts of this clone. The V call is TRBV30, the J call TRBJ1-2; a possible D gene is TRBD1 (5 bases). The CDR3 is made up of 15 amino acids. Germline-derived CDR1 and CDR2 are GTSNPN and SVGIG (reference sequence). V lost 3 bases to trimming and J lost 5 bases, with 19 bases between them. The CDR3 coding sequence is TGTGCCTGGAGCGTAGCCGGGGGAGACTCTTATGGCTACACCTTC. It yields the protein CAWSVAGGDSYGYTF.

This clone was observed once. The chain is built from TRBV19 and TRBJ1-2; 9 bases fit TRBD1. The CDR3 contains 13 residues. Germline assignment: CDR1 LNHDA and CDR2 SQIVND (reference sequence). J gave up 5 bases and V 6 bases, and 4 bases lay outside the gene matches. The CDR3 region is CASSPTGGYGYTF. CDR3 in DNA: TGTGCCAGTAGCCCGACAGGGGGGTATGGCTACACCTTC.

CDR3 DNA: TGTGCCAGCAGCTTATGGGGCCAGGGAACCTACGAGCAGTACTTC. Translation gives CASSLWGQGTYEQYF. This rearrangement joins TRBV7-2 to TRBJ2-5, with D perhaps TRBD1 (5 bases). The tail of the sequence fits TRBJ2-7 better, so the J call may be wrong. The CDR3 is 15 amino acids. Germline lookup yields CDR1 SGHTA and CDR2 FQGNSA.

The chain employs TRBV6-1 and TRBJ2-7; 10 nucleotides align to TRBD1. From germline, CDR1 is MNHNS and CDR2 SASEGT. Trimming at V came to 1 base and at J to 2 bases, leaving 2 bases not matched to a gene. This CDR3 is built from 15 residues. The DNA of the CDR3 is TGTGCCAGCAGTGAAGGCGGGACAGGGGCCTACGAGCAGTACTTC. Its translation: CASSEGGTGAYEQYF.

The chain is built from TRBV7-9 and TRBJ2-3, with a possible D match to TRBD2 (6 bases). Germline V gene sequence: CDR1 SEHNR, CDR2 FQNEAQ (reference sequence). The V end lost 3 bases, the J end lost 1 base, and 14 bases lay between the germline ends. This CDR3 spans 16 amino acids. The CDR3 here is CASSFYGRGGTDTQYF. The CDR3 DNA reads TGTGCCAGCAGCTTCTATGGGCGCGGGGGCACAGATACGCAGTATTTT.

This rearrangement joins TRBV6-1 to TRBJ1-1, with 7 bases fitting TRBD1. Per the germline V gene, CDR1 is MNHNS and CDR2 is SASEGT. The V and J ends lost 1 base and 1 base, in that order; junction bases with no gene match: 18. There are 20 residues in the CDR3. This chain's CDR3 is CASSEGSWSGGAPWNTEAFF. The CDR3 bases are TGTGCCAGCAGTGAAGGCTCATGGTCAGGGGGAGCCCCATGGAACACTGAAGCTTTCTTT.

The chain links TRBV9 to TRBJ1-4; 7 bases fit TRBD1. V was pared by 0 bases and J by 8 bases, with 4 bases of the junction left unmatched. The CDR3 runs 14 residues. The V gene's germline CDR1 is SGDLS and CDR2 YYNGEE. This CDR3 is CASSVGQGLEKLFF. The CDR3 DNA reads TGTGCCAGCAGCGTAGGACAGGGTCTCGAAAAACTGTTTTTT.

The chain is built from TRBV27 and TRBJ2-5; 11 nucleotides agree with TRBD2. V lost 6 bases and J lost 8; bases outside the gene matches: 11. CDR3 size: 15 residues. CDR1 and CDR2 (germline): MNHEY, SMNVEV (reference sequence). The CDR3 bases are TGTGCCAGCAGCTTACTAGCGGGGGACAAGAGAACCCAGTACTTC. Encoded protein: CASSLLAGDKRTQYF.

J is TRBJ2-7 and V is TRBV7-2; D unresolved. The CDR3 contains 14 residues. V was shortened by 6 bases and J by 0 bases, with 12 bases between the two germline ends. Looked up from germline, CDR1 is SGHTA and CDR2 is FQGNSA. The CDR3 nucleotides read TGTGCCAGCAGAGCTCGGAGCAGCTCCTACGAGCAGTACTTC. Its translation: CASRARSSSYEQYF.